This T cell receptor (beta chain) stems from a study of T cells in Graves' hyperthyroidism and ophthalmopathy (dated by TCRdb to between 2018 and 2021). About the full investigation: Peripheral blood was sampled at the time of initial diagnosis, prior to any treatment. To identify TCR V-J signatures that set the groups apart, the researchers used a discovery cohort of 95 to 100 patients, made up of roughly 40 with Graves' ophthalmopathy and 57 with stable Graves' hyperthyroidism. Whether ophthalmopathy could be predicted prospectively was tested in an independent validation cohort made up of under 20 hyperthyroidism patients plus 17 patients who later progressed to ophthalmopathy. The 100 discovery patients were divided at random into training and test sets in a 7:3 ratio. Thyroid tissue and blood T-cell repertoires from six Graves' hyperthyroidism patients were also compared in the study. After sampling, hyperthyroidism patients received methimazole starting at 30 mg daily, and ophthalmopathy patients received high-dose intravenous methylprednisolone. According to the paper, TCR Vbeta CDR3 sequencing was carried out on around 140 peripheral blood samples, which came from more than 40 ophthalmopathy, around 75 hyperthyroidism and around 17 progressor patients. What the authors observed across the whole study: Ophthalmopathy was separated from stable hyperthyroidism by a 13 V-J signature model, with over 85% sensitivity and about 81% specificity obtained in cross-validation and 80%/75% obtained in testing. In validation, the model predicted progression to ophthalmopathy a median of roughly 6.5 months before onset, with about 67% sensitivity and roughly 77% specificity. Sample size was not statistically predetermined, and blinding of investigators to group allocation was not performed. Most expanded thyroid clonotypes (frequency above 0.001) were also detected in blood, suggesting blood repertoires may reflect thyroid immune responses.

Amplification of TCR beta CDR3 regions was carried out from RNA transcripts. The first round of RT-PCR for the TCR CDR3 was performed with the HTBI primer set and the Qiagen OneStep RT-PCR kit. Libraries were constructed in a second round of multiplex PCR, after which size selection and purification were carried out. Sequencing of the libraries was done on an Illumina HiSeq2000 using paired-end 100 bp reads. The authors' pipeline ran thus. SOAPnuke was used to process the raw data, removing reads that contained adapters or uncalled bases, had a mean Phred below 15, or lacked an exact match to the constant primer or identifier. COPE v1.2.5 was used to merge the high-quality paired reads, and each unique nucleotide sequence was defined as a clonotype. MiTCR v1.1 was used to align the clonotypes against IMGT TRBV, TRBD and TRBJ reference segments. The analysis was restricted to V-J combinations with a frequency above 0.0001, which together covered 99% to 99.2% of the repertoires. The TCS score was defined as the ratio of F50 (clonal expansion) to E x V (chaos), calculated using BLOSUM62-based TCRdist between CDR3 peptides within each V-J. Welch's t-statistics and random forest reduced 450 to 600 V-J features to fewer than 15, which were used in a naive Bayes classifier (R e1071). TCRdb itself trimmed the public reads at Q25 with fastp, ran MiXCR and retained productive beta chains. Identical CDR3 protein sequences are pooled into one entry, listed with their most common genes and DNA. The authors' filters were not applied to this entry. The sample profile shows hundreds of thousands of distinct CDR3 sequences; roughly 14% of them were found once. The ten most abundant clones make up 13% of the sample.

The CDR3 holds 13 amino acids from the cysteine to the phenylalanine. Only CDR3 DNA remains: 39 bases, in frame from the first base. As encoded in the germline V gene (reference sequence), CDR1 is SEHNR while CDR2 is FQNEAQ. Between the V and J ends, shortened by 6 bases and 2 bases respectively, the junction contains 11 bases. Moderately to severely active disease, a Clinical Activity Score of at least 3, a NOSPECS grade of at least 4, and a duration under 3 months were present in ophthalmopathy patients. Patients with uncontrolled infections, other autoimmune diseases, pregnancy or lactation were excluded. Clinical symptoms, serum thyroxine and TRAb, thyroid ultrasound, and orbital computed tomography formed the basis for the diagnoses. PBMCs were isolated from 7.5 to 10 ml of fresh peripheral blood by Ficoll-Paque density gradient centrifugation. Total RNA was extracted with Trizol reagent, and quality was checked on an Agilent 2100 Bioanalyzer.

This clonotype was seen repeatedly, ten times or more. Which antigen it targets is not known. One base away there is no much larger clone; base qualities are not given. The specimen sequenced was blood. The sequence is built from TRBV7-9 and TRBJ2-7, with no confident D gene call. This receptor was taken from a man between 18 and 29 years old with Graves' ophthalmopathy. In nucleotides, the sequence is TGTGCCAGCAGAAATGCCGGACCCTACGAGCAGTACTTC. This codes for CASRNAGPYEQYF.